This T cell receptor (beta chain) was recorded in a study of blood T cell repertoires in COVID-19. Recruitment covered about 25 US areas and drew participants whose ages spanned roughly 18 to 89 years. Trimming stripped 1 base from V and 6 bases from J, with 11 bases between. CDR1 SGHDT and CDR2 YYEEEE come from the germline V gene. There are 14 residues in the CDR3. Authors' data handling: Reference gene primers were amplified, and this amplification served to estimate nucleated cell counts. The data were produced by immunoSEQ multiplex PCR, yet TCRdb's version contains in-frame clones alone and is incomplete. That table supplies the V and J calls and clone size; D and trimming were determined from the DNA. Of about 300,000 clones detected, roughly nine tenths appear once; the ten largest clones hold roughly 2.9%.

The clonotype comes from a woman aged 45-65 years who had been exposed to COVID-19. This chain uses TRBV5-6 with TRBJ1-5; D is ambiguous. The sequenced material came from PBMCs or T cells enriched from blood (not recorded which). This CDR3 reads CASSLLREGQPQHF. The CDR3 bases are TGTGCCAGCAGCTTGTTAAGGGAGGGTCAGCCCCAGCATTTT.